Shown below are 22 T cell receptor beta chains from a single sample sequenced in a study of control samples from healthy donors and cancer patients (dated by TCRdb to between 2020 and 2021). Preparation of the library involved the immunoSEQ multiplex PCR assay. In TCRdb, the immuneACCESS table is reduced to in-frame sequences with V and J assigned. These tables do not hold every clone; where another copy was compared, an unresolved V gene accounts for under half, and the others remain unexplained. The sample records approximately 98,000 clones, just under 85% of which are singletons. The ten largest clones add up to under 8.5% of the sample. The sequencing input was blood. These receptors originate from a man aged 18-30 years in good health.

The V gene is TRBV6-2 or TRBV6-3, the J gene TRBJ2-1; 8 nucleotides line up with TRBD1. CDR1 MNHEY and CDR2 SVGEGT come from the germline V gene. There are 13 residues in the CDR3. Trimming removed 5 bases from V and 7 bases from J; junction bases left unmatched: 4. Here the CDR3 reads CASSRTGSNEQFF. CDR3 nucleotides: TGTGCCAGCAGTCGGACAGGGTCTAATGAGCAGTTCTTC.

The chain recombines TRBV7-6 with TRBJ2-3, with TRBD2 matching 14 bases. The germline gives CDR1 SGHVS, CDR2 FNYEAQ. V lost 4 bases and J lost 0; bases outside the gene matches: 3. This CDR3 has 17 amino acids. CDR3 loop: CASSSGLAGASTDTQYF. For the CDR3, the DNA is TGTGCCAGCAGCTCGGGACTAGCGGGGGCCAGCACAGATACGCAGTATTTT.

This clone turned up a few times. The rearrangement uses TRBV25-1 and TRBJ1-2; TRBD1 matches at 9 bases. The CDR3 is made up of 15 amino acids. CDR1 and CDR2 (germline): MGHDK, SYGVNS. Trimming removed 1 base from V and 5 bases from J; junction bases left unmatched: 5. In DNA, the CDR3 is TGTGCCAGCAGTGAATCCGGGACAGGGATTTATGGCTACACCTTC. This encodes CASSESGTGIYGYTF.

The rearrangement joins TRBV7-2 to TRBJ2-5; weak D call: TRBD2 (6 bases). The CDR3 runs 14 residues. Germline V gene sequence: CDR1 SGHTA, CDR2 FQGNSA. The V and J ends lost 5 bases and 5 bases respectively, with 15 bases between them. The CDR3 nucleotides read TGTGCCAGCAGCCCTTCGGGACTCATGGAGACCCAGTACTTC. It translates to CASSPSGLMETQYF.

This chain connects TRBV6-5 to TRBJ1-3; D call uncertain. Germline loops: CDR1 MNHEY, CDR2 SVGAGI. V was shortened by 10 bases and J by 2 bases, with 6 bases between the two germline ends. The CDR3 loop spans 11 amino acids. The CDR3 DNA reads as TGTGCCACTTCTCCTGGAAACACCATATATTTT. It is translated as CATSPGNTIYF.

V is TRBV14 and J is TRBJ1-2, with D perhaps TRBD1 (5 bases). The ends were cut back, 4 bases at V and 2 bases at J, with 17 bases in the middle. Germline values: CDR1 SGHDN, CDR2 FVKESK. This CDR3 is built from 16 residues. The CDR3 sequence is CASSRVPSAGNYGYTF. The CDR3 region has the DNA TGTGCCAGCAGCCGAGTGCCGTCAGCAGGGAACTATGGCTACACCTTC. Full variable domain (rest looked up from reference TRBV14 and TRBJ1-2): EAGVTQFPSHSVIEKGQTVTLRCDPISGHDNLYWYRRVMGKEIKFLLHFVKESKQDESGMPNNRFLAERTGGTYSTLKVQPAELEDSGVYFCASSRVPSAGNYGYTFGSGTRLTVV.

J is TRBJ2-3 and V is TRBV7-2; TRBD2 matches 7 bases. CDR1 SGHTA and CDR2 FQGNSA come from the germline V gene. CDR3 size: 16 residues. V shed 6 bases, J shed 2 bases, and the junction held 11 bases outside the gene matches. The DNA for the CDR3 is TGTGCCAGCAGGCCTACTTCTAGCGGAGACACAGATACGCAGTATTTT. Protein sequence: CASRPTSSGDTDTQYF. The full variable domain, with the rest looked up from reference TRBV7-2 and TRBJ2-3, is GAGVSQSPSNKVTEKGKDVELRCDPISGHTALYWYRQSLGQGLEFLIYFQGNSAPDKSGLPSDRFSAERTGGSVSTLTIQRTQQEDSAVYLCASRPTSSGDTDTQYFGPGTRLTVL.

The J gene is TRBJ2-1, the V gene TRBV5-1; 7 bases agree with TRBD2. The CDR3 is made up of 16 amino acids. The J segment lost 6 bases and the V segment lost 0 bases, leaving 9 bases of the junction unmatched. The V gene's germline CDR1 is SGHRS and CDR2 YFSETQ. The CDR3 DNA reads as TGCGCCAGCAGCTTGGGGGGTAGCGGGCCCCGCAATGAGCAGTTCTTC. As protein: CASSLGGSGPRNEQFF.

The chain recombines TRBV30 with TRBJ2-1; 9 nucleotides match TRBD2. Germline V lookup: CDR1 GTSNPN, CDR2 SVGIG (reference sequence). V shed 3 bases, J shed 6 bases, and the junction held 6 bases outside the gene matches. This CDR3 has 14 residues. The chain's CDR3 is CAWSKRGVGNEQFF. Written as DNA, the CDR3 is TGTGCCTGGAGCAAGCGGGGGGTGGGCAATGAGCAGTTCTTC.

The chain's CDR3 is CASSVGAADWKETQYF. The CDR3 bases are TGTGCCAGCAGCGTAGGGGCCGCCGATTGGAAGGAGACCCAGTACTTC. The V and J genes are TRBV9 and TRBJ2-5; no clear D. V dropped 0 bases and J dropped 5 bases, with 17 bases sitting between them. CDR1 and CDR2 (germline): SGDLS, YYNGEE. This CDR3 has 16 amino acids.

This chain connects TRBV27 to TRBJ1-5; a weak D match, TRBD1 (5 bases). Trimming shortened V by 3 bases and J by 5 bases, and 11 bases separated the two germline ends. This CDR3 has 14 amino acids. CDR1 and CDR2 from the germline V gene are MNHEY and SMNVEV (reference sequence). The chain's CDR3 is CASSFQGPDQPQHF. DNA of the CDR3: TGTGCCAGCAGTTTCCAGGGCCCGGATCAGCCCCAGCATTTT.

The chain employs TRBV7-9 and TRBJ2-3, with TRBD2 identical over 8 bases. The CDR3 is made up of 17 amino acids. The trim removed 5 bases at V and 0 bases at J, leaving 10 bases unmatched. Germline values: CDR1 SEHNR, CDR2 FQNEAQ (reference sequence). CDR3 coding DNA: TGTGCCAGCAGCCTAGACCCAGCGGGGGCTAGCACAGATACGCAGTATTTT. Translated: CASSLDPAGASTDTQYF.

The chain combines TRBV6-2 or TRBV6-3 with TRBJ1-2; maybe TRBD1 (6 bases). Germline CDR1 reads MNHEY; CDR2 reads SVGEGT. The CDR3 has 14 amino acids. V was cut by 0 bases and J by 4 bases, with 9 bases left in between. CDR3 coding DNA: TGTGCCAGCAGTTACTCGACGACAGGCTATGGCTACACCTTC. It specifies CASSYSTTGYGYTF.

The chain employs TRBV5-1 and TRBJ2-5, with a tentative D call TRBD2 (5 bases). Germline lookup yields CDR1 SGHRS and CDR2 YFSETQ. The CDR3 loop spans 16 amino acids. Trimming took off 0 bases at V and 5 bases at J, with 17 bases between the two ends. The CDR3 protein is CASSLASSEGAETQYF. In DNA, the CDR3 is TGCGCCAGCAGCTTGGCCAGTAGTGAGGGCGCCGAGACCCAGTACTTC.

The rearrangement joins TRBV5-6 to TRBJ2-5; maybe TRBD2 (6 bases). The CDR3 length is 16 residues. V was trimmed by 4 bases and J by 4 bases, leaving 20 bases between them. Germline values: CDR1 SGHDT, CDR2 YYEEEE. The CDR3 loop reads CASSPAPRGLLETQYF. Here the CDR3 DNA reads TGTGCCAGCAGCCCTGCCCCGAGGGGACTTTTAGAGACCCAGTACTTC.

The chain uses TRBV4-3 and TRBJ1-4; 9 nucleotides agree with TRBD1. V lost 4 bases, J lost 8 bases, and 14 bases stayed unmatched. Looked up from germline, CDR1 is LGHNA and CDR2 is YSLEER. The CDR3 spans 17 residues. The CDR3 nucleotides are TGCGCCAGCAGCCTCAATACGGCCGGGACAGGGAACGAAAAACTGTTTTTT. This gives the protein CASSLNTAGTGNEKLFF.

The V gene is TRBV28, the J gene TRBJ1-2; 9 bases line up with TRBD1. Germline V CDR1 and CDR2: MDHEN, SYDVKM. The CDR3 is made up of 15 amino acids. With 5 bases clipped from V and 5 bases from J, the junction kept 9 bases outside the gene matches. The DNA of the CDR3 is TGTGCCAGCAGTCCCAGACAGGGGGTAGGGTATGGCTACACCTTC. Protein product: CASSPRQGVGYGYTF.

The chain couples TRBV6-1 to TRBJ2-1; D gene uncertain. V was cut by 0 bases and J by 1 base, with 7 bases left in between. The CDR3 has 15 amino acids. Germline V gives CDR1 MNHNS, CDR2 SASEGT. The DNA for the CDR3 is TGTGCCAGCAGTGAAGCGGGCTTGTCCTACAATGAGCAGTTCTTC. As protein: CASSEAGLSYNEQFF.

The rearrangement links TRBV19 to TRBJ2-6; the D is unclear. The CDR3 is 16 amino acids. Germline values: CDR1 LNHDA, CDR2 SQIVND (reference sequence). The V end was cut by 10 bases, the J end by 0 bases, with 16 bases between. The CDR3 nucleotides are TGTGCCACCAAAGAGGCAGCCAGCTCTGGGGCCAACGTCCTGACTTTC. It yields the protein CATKEAASSGANVLTF.

In its sample, this clone was seen a few times. The chain employs TRBV6-5 and TRBJ2-7; D remains ambiguous. This CDR3 is built from 15 residues. Germline V CDR1 and CDR2: MNHEY, SVGAGI. Trimming stripped 0 bases from V and 4 bases from J, with 13 bases between. Here the CDR3 DNA reads TGTGCCAGCAGTTACTCGGGCAGCAATTGGTACGAGCAGTACTTC. It is translated as CASSYSGSNWYEQYF.

The rearrangement joins TRBV20-1 to TRBJ1-2, with TRBD1 matching 10 bases. The germline gives CDR1 DFQATT, CDR2 SNEGSKA (reference sequence). The CDR3 has 14 residues. V trimming: 3 bases; J trimming: 4 bases; junction bases outside the gene matches: 5. The CDR3 sequence: CSASNRDRGYGYTF. CDR3 DNA sequence: TGCAGTGCTAGTAATCGGGACAGGGGCTATGGCTACACCTTC.

The V call is TRBV10-1, the J call TRBJ1-1; D gene ambiguous. The CDR3 spans 14 residues. CDR1 and CDR2 from the germline V gene are WNHNN and SYGVQD (reference sequence). The V gene lost 0 bases and the J gene lost 1 base, with 6 bases spanning the gap. This CDR3 reads CASSESGRNTEAFF. DNA of the CDR3: TGCGCCAGCAGTGAGTCTGGCAGGAACACTGAAGCTTTCTTT.